The present TCR beta chain was sequenced within a study of glioma-infiltrating T cells. The CDR3 extends over 15 amino acids. Germline V gene data show CDR1 as LGHDT and CDR2 as YNNKEL (reference sequence). Using RNA template, CDR3s of TCR alpha and beta were amplified with iRepertoire arm-PCR. Input was about 100-450 ng of tissue mRNA or PBMC total RNA. Using its own MiXCR run on the multiplex PCR reads, TCRdb lists one record per CDR3 protein. The sample has some 180,000 distinct CDR3 sequences; over 25% are singletons. A note on this clonotype: Its antigen is not identified. This may be a read error, as it is one base from a much larger clone.

Notes on the study in general: CDR3 overlap between tissue and blood was very small. Non-neoplastic patients had below-expected tissue-blood divergence, while all gliomas exceeded expectation.

The rearrangement uses TRBV3-1 and TRBJ2-7; 7 nucleotides align to TRBD1. The sequenced sample was glioma tissue, nonneoplastic brain tissue, or PBMCs (not recorded which). The receptor was isolated from a human donor with low-grade glioma or glioblastoma, undergoing nonglioma brain surgery, or in good health (not recorded which). The CDR3 DNA sequence: TGTGCCAACAGCCAAGGGGACAGTTTCCTCTACGAGCAGTACTTC. Translated: CANSQGDSFLYEQYF.